The clone carrying this T cell receptor (beta chain) has more than one count but fewer than ten. No antigen is known for it. Time point given: pre-sensitization, week 0. Noted treatment: therapeutic diphenylcyclopropenone sensitization with weekly scalp DPC. The library attached unique molecular identifiers to individual cDNA molecules. TCRdb ran MiXCR on the RACE reads and lists one entry per CDR3 protein. The data show about 80,000 distinct CDR3 sequences, with less than 15% seen just once and around 4.2% held by the top ten. There are 15 residues in the CDR3. Trimming cost V 4 bases and J 4 bases, with 13 bases left between them. Germline V gives CDR1 SGHDN, CDR2 FVKESK. The data belong to a study of human T cells and chemical hapten exposure. Whole-study findings and limits: Patch test scores rose with PT1 expanded TCR counts, a positive correlation.

The sample in question was whole blood, obtained in connection with sensitization to the hapten diphenylcyclopropenone (DPC). The clonotype comes from a woman in her 50s with alopecia areata. Some clones in this sample may be carry-over from other donors' samples. The chain recombines TRBV14 with TRBJ2-2, with a weak D call TRBD2 (6 bases). CDR3 in amino acids: CASSLGGTATGELFF. DNA for the CDR3: TGTGCCAGCAGCCTTGGGGGGACCGCCACCGGGGAGCTGTTTTTT.